This T cell receptor (beta chain) was recovered during a study of blood T cells in healthy people across ages. General observations from the study: More naive CD4+ cells and higher diversity were found in long-lived than in aged donors.

Primed by a sample-barcoded 5' primer and a J-beta primer mix, a second PCR proceeded for 7 to 11 cycles. Each CDR3 protein gets one entry after TCRdb re-called the 5' RACE reads with MiXCR. The table has approximately 360,000 distinct CDR3 sequences, approximately 52% seen once; the top ten hold under 65%. As to this clonotype: Its antigen is currently unknown.

Trimming took 3 bases from V and 8 from J; bases not matched to a gene: 7. The CDR3 totals 13 residues. Per germline, CDR1 GTSNPN and CDR2 SVGIG (reference sequence). The chain employs TRBV30 and TRBJ1-2; TRBD1 matches at 9 bases. The sample consisted of blood. The sequence derives from a man aged 55 to 70 in good health. As DNA, the CDR3 is TGTGCCTGGAGATCACAGGGGGCGCCCGGCTACACCTTC. Amino acid sequence: CAWRSQGAPGYTF.